These 8 T cell receptor beta chains share one sample of origin, sequenced in a study of T cells after yellow fever vaccination. TCRdb re-derived calls from the 5' RACE reads in MiXCR, one entry per CDR3 protein. The sample includes some 300,000 distinct CDR3 sequences, approximately 3.9% of them seen just once. The sequenced sample was PBMCs, obtained on the day of the yellow fever booster vaccination. The receptors originated from a man younger than 30 who received the YFV17D yellow fever vaccine.

This clonotype was counted ten times or more. The chain recombines TRBV5-1 with TRBJ1-1, with D hard to call. This CDR3 region has 15 residues. Trimming pared 3 bases from V and 2 bases from J, leaving 14 bases between. Germline V lookup: CDR1 SGHRS, CDR2 YFSETQ. CDR3: CASSWFGRDNTEAFF. DNA for the CDR3: TGCGCCAGCAGCTGGTTTGGGCGTGACAACACTGAAGCTTTCTTT.

The chain joins TRBV12-3 or TRBV12-4 to TRBJ2-6; D is unclear. The CDR3 contains 14 residues. Trimming stripped 7 bases from V and 4 bases from J, with 11 bases between. CDR3 sequence reads: CASNPRGGANVLTF. CDR3 coding DNA: TGTGCCAGCAACCCCCGTGGGGGGGCCAACGTCCTGACTTTC.

This clonotype was observed a handful of times. This chain links TRBV19 with TRBJ2-7, with 9 bases fitting TRBD2. CDR3 length equals 14 residues. Germline CDR1 reads LNHDA; CDR2 reads SQIVND (reference sequence). After removal of 5 bases from V and 7 bases from J, the junction contained 9 bases not matched to a gene. CDR3: CASSPSGGFGEQYV. CDR3 nucleotide sequence: TGTGCCAGTAGTCCCAGCGGGGGGTTCGGTGAGCAGTACGTC.

This clonotype was picked up a small number of times. The chain combines TRBV7-9 with TRBJ1-1, with D possibly TRBD1 on 6 matching bases. From germline, CDR1 is SEHNR and CDR2 FQNEAQ (reference sequence). Trimming shortened V by 2 bases and J by 9 bases, and 13 bases separated the two germline ends. The CDR3 sequence is 13 residues long. In DNA, the CDR3 is TGTGCCAGCAGCTTATCAGGGGAGATTAAAGCTTTCTTT. This codes for CASSLSGEIKAFF. The full variable domain, with the rest looked up from reference TRBV7-9 and TRBJ1-1, is DTGVSQNPRHKITKRGQNVTFRCDPISEHNRLYWYRQTLGQGPEFLTYFQNEAQLEKSRLLSDRFSAERPKGSFSTLEIQRTEQGDSAMYLCASSLSGEIKAFFGQGTRLTVV.

This clonotype was seen more than once but under ten times. The chain joins TRBV5-6 to TRBJ2-7, with D unclear. The CDR3 length is 13 residues. V lost 4 bases, J lost 4 bases, and 12 bases lay in between. CDR1 and CDR2 from the germline V gene are SGHDT and YYEEEE. CDR3 DNA sequence: TGTGCCAGCAGCCTGCCACAGCTATACGAGCAGTACGTC. Protein product: CASSLPQLYEQYV.

The V and J genes are TRBV7-9 and TRBJ1-3; D is undetermined. The V gene lost 5 bases and the J gene lost 4 bases, with 24 bases spanning the gap. The germline V gene encodes CDR1 SEHNR and CDR2 FQNEAQ (reference sequence). This CDR3 comprises 18 residues. The CDR3 coding sequence is TGTGCCAGCAGCAAGGGCCGATCCTTTACAGAAAAAGGAAACACCATATATTTT. This gives the protein CASSKGRSFTEKGNTIYF.

This CDR3 reads CASSGGGIGNEQFF. CDR3 nucleotides: TGTGCCAGCAGCGGCGGGGGGATAGGAAATGAGCAGTTCTTC. The chain joins TRBV5-4 to TRBJ2-1; 8 nucleotides line up with TRBD2. V lost 4 bases and J lost 7; bases outside the gene matches: 7. The CDR3 spans 14 residues. CDR1 is SGHNT, CDR2 YYREEE, per germline (reference sequence).

In this sample, this clonotype turned up many times. The chain has TRBV6-2 or TRBV6-3 and TRBJ2-5; 8 bases are shared with TRBD1. V shed 5 bases, J shed 5 bases, and the junction held 10 bases outside the gene matches. The CDR3 covers 15 residues. CDR1 is MNHEY, CDR2 SVGEGT, per germline. The chain's CDR3 is CASSAGTGNVETQYF. CDR3 DNA sequence: TGTGCCAGCAGTGCCGGGACAGGCAATGTGGAGACCCAGTACTTC.